These 25 T cell receptor beta chains came from one sample sequenced in a study of CD8 T cells in Susac syndrome. With random hexamers, reverse transcription was performed on about 0.5 to 1 ug of RNA. TCRdb reprocessed the immunoSEQ multiplex PCR reads via MiXCR and lists one record per CDR3 protein. The data show 130,000 or so distinct CDR3 sequences, around 96% seen once. Sequencing was performed on CD4+ T cells from PBMCs. All receptors come from a human donor with multiple sclerosis.

This rearrangement joins TRBV20-1 to TRBJ1-2, with D unresolved. V shed 0 bases and J shed 5 bases, with 13 bases lying between them. CDR1 is DFQATT, CDR2 SNEGSKA, per germline (reference sequence). This CDR3 is 14 amino acids long. The CDR3 DNA sequence: TGCAGTGCTAGAGATAATAGAGGCCCTTATGGCTACACCTTC. Its protein is CSARDNRGPYGYTF.

This clonotype has a single count. The J gene is TRBJ1-2, the V gene TRBV5-1; D may be TRBD1 (5 bases). Germline V gene sequence: CDR1 SGHRS, CDR2 YFSETQ. The CDR3 spans 14 residues. The V gene lost 5 bases and the J gene lost 8 bases, with 19 bases spanning the gap. CDR3 loop: CASSPGAQDGGYTF. CDR3 nucleotides: TGCGCCAGCAGTCCCGGGGCGCAGGACGGAGGCTACACCTTC.

This chain links TRBV2 with TRBJ2-3, with 11 positions matching TRBD2. V lost 6 bases to trimming and J lost 5 bases; unmatched junction nucleotides: 7. Germline CDR1 is SNHLY and CDR2 is FYNNEI. The CDR3 is made up of 15 amino acids. CDR3 loop: CASRGGLAAKDTQYF. The DNA for the CDR3 is TGTGCCAGCAGGGGGGGACTAGCGGCTAAAGATACGCAGTATTTT.

The V gene is TRBV4-1, the J gene TRBJ2-1; D possibly corresponds to TRBD2 (6 bases). Germline V lookup: CDR1 MGHRA, CDR2 YSYEKL. Deletions cut 4 bases from V and 7 bases from J, with 14 bases between. The CDR3 runs 14 residues. CDR3 in amino acids: CASSPGLFRNEQFF. The CDR3 coding sequence is TGCGCCAGCAGCCCCGGACTATTTAGGAATGAGCAGTTCTTC.

The CDR3 DNA reads as TGTGCCAGCAGCCAAGGGAGGGGGACTCATTACAATGAGCAGTTCTTC. Translated, it gives CASSQGRGTHYNEQFF. The chain links TRBV14 to TRBJ2-1, with D possibly called TRBD1 or TRBD2 (6 bases each). The germline V gene encodes CDR1 SGHDN and CDR2 FVKESK. The CDR3 spans 16 residues. Trimming pared 1 base from V and 4 bases from J, leaving 14 bases between.

This clonotype was picked up a small number of times. This chain uses TRBV14 with TRBJ2-7; D is unresolved. The CDR3 is 11 amino acids. CDR1 and CDR2 from the germline V gene are SGHDN and FVKESK. Trimming removed 2 bases from V and 7 bases from J, with 6 bases in between. CDR3 in amino acids: CASSQIREQYF. The CDR3 DNA follows: TGTGCCAGCAGCCAAATCCGGGAGCAGTACTTC.

V gene TRBV2 combines with J gene TRBJ1-5, with D perhaps TRBD1 (6 bases). V shed 6 bases and J shed 0 bases, with 12 bases lying between them. The CDR3 extends over 15 amino acids. Germline loops: CDR1 SNHLY, CDR2 FYNNEI. The CDR3 reads CASRVQGHSNQPQHF. The CDR3 DNA reads TGTGCCAGCAGGGTACAGGGCCATAGCAATCAGCCCCAGCATTTT. Combining the CDR3 with reference TRBV2 and TRBJ1-5 gives the whole variable domain EPEVTQTPSHQVTQMGQEVILRCVPISNHLYFYWYRQILGQKVEFLVSFYNNEISEKSEIFDDQFSVERPDGSNFTLKIRSTKLEDSAMYFCASRVQGHSNQPQHFGDGTRLSIL.

The chain combines TRBV24-1 with TRBJ2-1; TRBD2 matches at 9 bases. CDR1 is KGHDR, CDR2 SFDVKD, per germline. The J segment lost 8 bases and the V segment lost 9 bases, leaving 22 bases of the junction unmatched. CDR3 length equals 18 residues. CDR3 residues: CATSTASGNQISRDEQFF. CDR3 nucleotide sequence: TGTGCCACCTCGACGGCTAGCGGGAACCAGATATCCAGGGATGAGCAGTTCTTC.

The chain employs TRBV7-2 and TRBJ2-7; perhaps TRBD1 as D (5 bases). This CDR3 is 14 amino acids long. From germline, CDR1 is SGHTA and CDR2 FQGNSA. The V gene lost 3 bases and the J gene lost 2 bases, with 11 bases spanning the gap. Here the CDR3 reads CASSFLDSTYEQYF. CDR3 DNA: TGTGCCAGCAGCTTCCTCGACAGTACCTACGAGCAGTACTTC.

The chain combines TRBV29-1 with TRBJ2-1; TRBD2 matches at 7 bases. CDR3 length equals 14 residues. The junction had 9 bases not matched to a gene; V was cut back by 3 bases and J by 7 bases. CDR1 SQVTM and CDR2 ANQGSEA come from the germline V gene. The CDR3 loop reads CSVDFGGIANEQFF. DNA for the CDR3: TGCAGCGTTGACTTCGGGGGGATTGCGAATGAGCAGTTCTTC.

J is TRBJ2-3 and V is TRBV20-1; TRBD2 aligns across 9 bases. V lost 6 bases to trimming and J lost 2 bases; unmatched junction nucleotides: 12. There are 16 residues in the CDR3. CDR1 is DFQATT, CDR2 SNEGSKA, per germline (reference sequence). The CDR3, as DNA: TGCAGTGCGGGGATCCCCAGCGGGGGGTACACAGATACGCAGTATTTT. This gives the protein CSAGIPSGGYTDTQYF.

This rearrangement joins TRBV18 to TRBJ2-7; D is possibly TRBD2 (6 bases). The CDR3 consists of 16 residues. From germline, CDR1 is KGHSH and CDR2 LQKENI. Trimming pared 4 bases from V and 3 bases from J, leaving 19 bases between. The CDR3 region is CASSLQPGTENYEQYF. The CDR3 DNA reads as TGTGCCAGCTCACTCCAACCCGGGACTGAGAACTACGAGCAGTACTTC.

The rearrangement joins TRBV6-2 or TRBV6-3 to TRBJ2-3; no clear D. Trimming took off 6 bases at V and 0 bases at J, with 16 bases between the two ends. CDR3 length: 16 amino acids. The germline gives CDR1 MNHEY, CDR2 SVGEGT. This chain's CDR3 is CASSRRRSTSTDTQYF. The CDR3 region has the DNA TGTGCCAGCAGCCGGCGACGGTCTACTAGCACAGATACGCAGTATTTT.

The chain joins TRBV5-1 to TRBJ2-7; unclear D gene. The ends were cut back, 1 base at V and 2 bases at J, with 13 bases in the middle. CDR1 and CDR2 from the germline V gene are SGHRS and YFSETQ. The CDR3 runs 15 residues. The CDR3 sequence: CASSLIGDSAYEQYF. The CDR3 nucleotides read TGCGCCAGCAGCTTGATTGGAGATTCGGCCTACGAGCAGTACTTC.

The CDR3 sequence is CASSLRRAGPSEQYF. The CDR3 DNA follows: TGTGCCAGCAGTTTAAGGAGGGCAGGCCCCTCCGAGCAGTACTTC. The rearrangement joins TRBV12-3 or TRBV12-4 to TRBJ2-7, with a tentative D call TRBD2 (6 bases). V gave up 2 bases and J gave up 6 bases, with 17 bases separating them. This CDR3 region has 15 residues.

This clonotype has just one count. This sequence joins TRBV4-1 and TRBJ2-7; 7 bases agree with TRBD1. The CDR3 runs to 15 residues. The V gene's germline CDR1 is MGHRA and CDR2 YSYEKL. V shed 1 base, J shed 5 bases, and the junction held 8 bases outside the gene matches. This CDR3 is CASSQVGTVGDEQYF. CDR3 nucleotide sequence: TGCGCCAGCAGCCAAGTCGGGACAGTCGGCGACGAGCAGTACTTC.

The genes are TRBV13 and TRBJ1-1; D uncertain. V was trimmed by 4 bases and J by 5 bases, leaving 14 bases between them. Per the germline V gene, CDR1 is PRHDT and CDR2 is FYEKMQ (reference sequence). There are 14 residues in the CDR3. The chain's CDR3 is CASSSPGRGTEAFF. DNA for the CDR3: TGTGCCAGCAGCTCCCCGGGCAGAGGAACTGAAGCTTTCTTT.

The J gene is TRBJ2-4, the V gene TRBV4-1, with 7 bases matching TRBD1. The germline V gene encodes CDR1 MGHRA and CDR2 YSYEKL. V was pared by 0 bases and J by 1 base, with 12 bases of the junction left unmatched. This CDR3 comprises 19 residues. CDR3 protein: CASSQEATGDRWAKNIQYF. The DNA of the CDR3 is TGCGCCAGCAGCCAAGAAGCAACAGGGGATAGGTGGGCCAAAAACATTCAGTACTTC.

The gene calls are TRBV5-1 and TRBJ2-1; 14 bases are shared with TRBD2. CDR3 length equals 13 residues. V was pared by 6 bases and J by 15 bases, with 8 bases of the junction left unmatched. From germline, CDR1 is SGHRS and CDR2 YFSETQ. The DNA of the CDR3 is TGCGCCAGCACGACTAGCGGGAGGGCGGGGATGTTCTTC. This sequence encodes CASTTSGRAGMFF.

V is TRBV7-6 and J is TRBJ2-1; TRBD1 matches at 9 bases. Trimming cost V 3 bases and J 8 bases; bases outside gene matches: 8. The germline gives CDR1 SGHVS, CDR2 FNYEAQ. CDR3 length: 15 amino acids. The CDR3 DNA reads TGTGCCAGCAGCTTCAACGTTAGGGACAGGGATGAGCAGTTCTTC. Translating gives CASSFNVRDRDEQFF.

The V call is TRBV28, the J call TRBJ1-6; D is ambiguous. The V end was cut by 4 bases, the J end by 7 bases, with 17 bases between. CDR3 length equals 16 residues. Germline CDR1 and CDR2: MDHEN and SYDVKM. The CDR3 loop reads CASSSELRVGNSPLHF. The CDR3 DNA reads as TGTGCCAGCAGTTCCGAATTAAGGGTTGGGAATTCACCCCTCCACTTT.

The chain uses TRBV20-1 and TRBJ2-1; D is unclear. This CDR3 is built from 16 residues. V was pared by 4 bases and J by 0 bases, with 16 bases between. CDR1 is DFQATT, CDR2 SNEGSKA, per germline (reference sequence). The CDR3 protein is CSAKMSGSGSYNEQFF. For the CDR3, the DNA is TGCAGTGCTAAGATGTCTGGCAGTGGCTCCTACAATGAGCAGTTCTTC.

The chain has TRBV3-1 and TRBJ1-1; weak D call: TRBD1 (5 bases). The V and J ends lost 2 bases and 6 bases respectively, with 13 bases between them. The CDR3 totals 14 residues. CDR1 is LGHDT and CDR2 is YNNKEL in the germline V gene (reference sequence). The CDR3 region is CASSQQGGSSEAFF. In nucleotides, the CDR3 is TGTGCCAGCAGCCAACAGGGCGGTAGCTCTGAAGCTTTCTTT.

The chain recombines TRBV29-1 with TRBJ2-1, with TRBD2 matching over 14 bases. V was clipped by 6 bases and J by 7 bases; unmatched bases: 2. This CDR3 is 13 amino acids long. CDR1 and CDR2 from the germline V gene are SQVTM and ANQGSEA. The CDR3 loop reads CSVRTSGRNEQFF. CDR3 coding DNA: TGCAGCGTCAGGACTAGCGGGAGGAATGAGCAGTTCTTC.

J is TRBJ1-1 and V is TRBV12-3 or TRBV12-4, with TRBD1 matching over 7 bases. V lost 5 bases and J lost 5; bases outside the gene matches: 5. CDR3 size: 13 residues. The CDR3 nucleotides are TGTGCCAGCAGTGACAGGGTAGGGACTGAAGCTTTCTTT. This codes for CASSDRVGTEAFF.